The next 32 T cell receptor beta chains were all read from a single sample in a study of blood T cell repertoires in COVID-19. Clones were sequenced by immunoSEQ multiplex PCR, and TCRdb holds only the in-frame ones, with some missing. The top ten hold about 1.8% of the sample, which has approximately 100,000 clones, about 85% seen once. Source material: peripheral blood. All receptors derive from a woman between 65 and 79 years old with active or convalescent COVID-19.

CDR3 loop: CASSSTGGTYEQYF. For the CDR3, the DNA is TGTGCCAGCAGCTCGACAGGGGGAACCTACGAGCAGTACTTC. The chain employs TRBV7-8 and TRBJ2-7; 9 nucleotides agree with TRBD1. The CDR3 runs 14 residues. Germline assignment: CDR1 SGHVS and CDR2 FQNEAQ. The V segment lost 4 bases and the J segment 2 bases; nucleotides outside the gene matches: 3.

The gene calls are TRBV5-8 and TRBJ2-7, with a weak D call TRBD2 (6 bases). The CDR3 length is 16 residues. Germline V gene lookup returns CDR1 SGHTS and CDR2 YDEGEE. V lost 0 bases and J lost 0, with 13 bases in between. Here the CDR3 DNA reads TGTGCCAGCAGCTTGGGTGGGCGGGGAGACTCCTACGAGCAGTACTTC. As protein: CASSLGGRGDSYEQYF.

The chain links TRBV18 to TRBJ1-2, with unresolved D. This CDR3 contains 14 residues. Germline V gives CDR1 KGHSH, CDR2 LQKENI. Deletions cut 6 bases from V and 5 bases from J, with 16 bases between. The CDR3 sequence is CASSLQRSEYGYTF. The CDR3 DNA is TGTGCCAGCTCTCTCCAGAGGTCCGAATATGGCTACACCTTC.

The chain links TRBV9 to TRBJ2-7, with 10 bases that match TRBD2. V lost 0 bases, J lost 0 bases, and 0 bases stayed unmatched. Germline V gene sequence: CDR1 SGDLS, CDR2 YYNGEE. The CDR3 has 15 amino acids. The CDR3 reads CASSVGLAGSYEQYF. DNA of the CDR3: TGTGCCAGCAGCGTAGGACTAGCGGGCTCCTACGAGCAGTACTTC. Full variable domain (outside the CDR3, taken from reference TRBV9 and TRBJ2-7): DSGVTQTPKHLITATGQRVTLRCSPRSGDLSVYWYQQSLDQGLQFLIQYYNGEERAKGNILERFSAQQFPDLHSELNLSSLELGDSALYFCASSVGLAGSYEQYFGPGTRLTVT.

This clone was found once. This chain links TRBV2 with TRBJ2-7, with D maybe TRBD1 (5 bases). Per germline, CDR1 SNHLY and CDR2 FYNNEI. The germline V and J ends were trimmed by 6 bases and 2 bases, with 17 bases remaining between them. The CDR3 extends over 15 amino acids. The CDR3 loop reads CASRRPGFPAYEQYF. The CDR3 DNA reads TGTGCCAGCAGAAGACCAGGGTTCCCTGCCTACGAGCAGTACTTC.

J is TRBJ1-3 and V is TRBV7-9; 8 nucleotides align to TRBD1. Germline lookup yields CDR1 SEHNR and CDR2 FQNEAQ (reference sequence). This CDR3 has 15 residues. The V gene end was trimmed by 3 bases and the J gene end by 2 bases; junction bases not matched to a gene: 3. CDR3 DNA sequence: TGTGCCAGCAGCTTCACAGGGGGACCTGGAAACACCATATATTTT. The encoded protein is CASSFTGGPGNTIYF.

This clone was recorded only once. V gene TRBV25-1 combines with J gene TRBJ1-1; 7 bases are shared with TRBD1. Trimming removed 3 bases from V and 0 bases from J; junction bases left unmatched: 4. The CDR3 is made up of 15 amino acids. Germline V lookup: CDR1 MGHDK, CDR2 SYGVNS. CDR3 amino acids: CASSERQGMNTEAFF. In DNA form, the CDR3 reads TGTGCCAGCAGTGAGCGACAGGGCATGAACACTGAAGCTTTCTTT.

The gene calls are TRBV10-2 and TRBJ2-5, with D maybe TRBD2 (7 bases). The V gene's germline CDR1 is WSHSY and CDR2 SAAADI. Trimming removed 6 bases from V and 5 bases from J, with 13 bases in between. This CDR3 comprises 13 residues. The CDR3 is CASSQEGGETQYF. In nucleotides, the CDR3 is TGCGCCAGCAGCCAGGAGGGGGGGGAGACCCAGTACTTC.

This clone was seen a few times. The chain uses TRBV9 and TRBJ1-6; D gene unclear. Germline V gene sequence: CDR1 SGDLS, CDR2 YYNGEE. The V and J ends lost 1 base and 5 bases respectively, with 7 bases between them. The CDR3 is 14 residues long. In nucleotides, the CDR3 is TGTGCCAGCAGCGTAACAGACGATAATTCACCCCTCCACTTT. Translated: CASSVTDDNSPLHF.

The V gene is TRBV7-9, the J gene TRBJ1-1, with D possibly being TRBD1 (5 bases). This CDR3 comprises 15 residues. The V and J ends lost 3 bases and 1 base respectively, with 12 bases between them. Germline CDR1 and CDR2: SEHNR and FQNEAQ (reference sequence). The CDR3 here is CASSFSGGGNTEAFF. The CDR3 nucleotides read TGTGCCAGCAGCTTCTCTGGGGGAGGGAACACTGAAGCTTTCTTT.

The rearrangement uses TRBV6-2 or TRBV6-3 and TRBJ2-4; maybe TRBD1 (7 bases). CDR3 length equals 13 residues. The germline V and J ends were trimmed by 4 bases and 9 bases, with 13 bases remaining between them. Germline CDR1 is MNHEY and CDR2 is SVGEGT. The CDR3 coding sequence is TGTGCCAGCAGTTTCAATCAGGGGGGCATTCAGTACTTC. Protein sequence: CASSFNQGGIQYF.

The V and J genes are TRBV30 and TRBJ2-5; 15 bases are shared with TRBD2. The CDR3 runs 16 residues. Germline-derived CDR1 and CDR2 are GTSNPN and SVGIG (reference sequence). The V and J ends lost 2 bases and 5 bases, in that order; junction bases with no gene match: 6. CDR3 protein: CAWSTRTSGRGETQYF. For the CDR3, the DNA is TGTGCCTGGAGTACCCGGACTAGCGGGAGGGGGGAGACCCAGTACTTC.

The rearrangement links TRBV4-3 to TRBJ1-2; D gene unclear. The germline V gene encodes CDR1 LGHNA and CDR2 YSLEER. The CDR3 has 16 residues. V lost 0 bases and J lost 7, with 18 bases in between. The CDR3, as DNA: TGCGCCAGCAGCCAAGATCGCCAACTCACGATCGGTGGCTACACCTTC. This gives the protein CASSQDRQLTIGGYTF.

A note on this clone: Additional DNA sequences in this sample encode the identical CDR3. The V and J genes are TRBV9 and TRBJ1-3, with a tentative D call TRBD1 (5 bases). The CDR3 consists of 14 residues. V shed 0 bases and J shed 4 bases, with 8 bases lying between them. Germline V gene sequence: CDR1 SGDLS, CDR2 YYNGEE. CDR3 sequence (DNA): TGTGCCAGCAGCGTAGGACAGCCGGGAAACACCATATATTTT. Its protein is CASSVGQPGNTIYF. The variable domain in full, with the rest retrieved from reference TRBV9 and TRBJ1-3, is DSGVTQTPKHLITATGQRVTLRCSPRSGDLSVYWYQQSLDQGLQFLIQYYNGEERAKGNILERFSAQQFPDLHSELNLSSLELGDSALYFCASSVGQPGNTIYFGEGSWLTVV.

The CDR3 region is CASSYSITVANYGYTF. The CDR3 DNA reads as TGTGCCAGCAGTTACTCGATTACAGTAGCTAACTATGGCTACACCTTC. V usage is TRBV6-5 and J usage is TRBJ1-2; unclear D gene. V was clipped by 0 bases and J by 0 bases, with 11 bases between them. The CDR3 has 16 residues. Germline-derived CDR1 and CDR2 are MNHEY and SVGAGI.

The genes are TRBV28 and TRBJ1-2; D gene unclear. The CDR3 contains 15 residues. Trimming left V 8 bases short and J 4 bases short, with 20 bases between. In germline, CDR1 is MDHEN, CDR2 SYDVKM. DNA for the CDR3: TGTGCCAGCTCCTCCGTAGCCTCTAGCGTCTATGGCTACACCTTC. Residues: CASSSVASSVYGYTF.

This clone was seen more than once but under ten times. The rearrangement uses TRBV30 and TRBJ1-2; D gene ambiguous. Trimming stripped 4 bases from V and 8 bases from J, with 14 bases between. The germline V gene encodes CDR1 GTSNPN and CDR2 SVGIG (reference sequence). The CDR3 is 12 amino acids. This CDR3 reads CAWNPAGYGYTF. The DNA for the CDR3 is TGTGCCTGGAACCCGGCGGGGTACGGCTACACCTTC.

The gene calls are TRBV7-9 and TRBJ2-5; 11 bases align to TRBD2. Trimming took 2 bases from V and 5 from J; bases not matched to a gene: 4. Germline loops: CDR1 SEHNR, CDR2 FQNEAQ (reference sequence). The CDR3 contains 15 residues. CDR3 amino acids: CASSLTSGSFETQYF. For the CDR3, the DNA is TGTGCCAGCAGCTTAACTAGCGGGAGTTTTGAGACCCAGTACTTC.

The J gene is TRBJ2-3, the V gene TRBV7-2, with a weak D call TRBD1 (5 bases). This CDR3 spans 13 amino acids. The V gene lost 6 bases and the J gene lost 1 base, with 8 bases spanning the gap. Germline V gene sequence: CDR1 SGHTA, CDR2 FQGNSA. The CDR3 DNA reads TGTGCCAGCAGGGGGCACGGCACAGATACGCAGTATTTT. It translates to CASRGHGTDTQYF.

V is TRBV28 and J is TRBJ1-2; the D gene is possibly TRBD1 (6 bases). This CDR3 region has 13 residues. The V gene lost 7 bases and the J gene lost 4 bases, with 13 bases spanning the gap. The V gene's germline CDR1 is MDHEN and CDR2 SYDVKM. This CDR3 reads CASTPTGSYGYTF. The CDR3 DNA reads TGTGCCAGCACGCCGACAGGCAGCTATGGCTACACCTTC.

The chain carries TRBV5-6 and TRBJ1-6; 9 bases align to TRBD1. The CDR3 spans 16 residues. J was trimmed by 7 bases and V by 4 bases; bases with no gene match: 9. Germline CDR1 SGHDT, CDR2 YYEEEE. The CDR3 DNA follows: TGTGCCAGCAGCCCGGGACAGGGTAGGGCCAATTCACCCCTCCACTTT. This gives the protein CASSPGQGRANSPLHF.

The J gene is TRBJ1-2, the V gene TRBV10-3; D gene ambiguous. Germline loops: CDR1 ENHRY, CDR2 SYGVKD. V was shortened by 8 bases and J by 3 bases, with 13 bases between the two germline ends. The CDR3 covers 13 residues. CDR3 DNA sequence: TGTGCCATCGGGCAGGTCGGTTACTATGGCTACACCTTC. This gives the protein CAIGQVGYYGYTF.

This chain connects TRBV28 to TRBJ2-4, with 10 bases that match TRBD1. CDR1 and CDR2 (germline): MDHEN, SYDVKM. With V trimmed by 4 bases and J by 8 bases, 14 bases remained unmatched. This CDR3 spans 17 amino acids. CDR3 DNA sequence: TGTGCCAGCAGTTCCAGCGGTCGGACAGGGGGTAGAGACATTCAGTACTTC. Translated, it gives CASSSSGRTGGRDIQYF.

The gene calls are TRBV6-5 and TRBJ2-1; the D gene is possibly TRBD2 (5 bases). From germline, CDR1 is MNHEY and CDR2 SVGAGI. The CDR3 is made up of 14 amino acids. The V and J ends lost 6 bases and 6 bases respectively, with 15 bases between them. The CDR3 DNA is TGTGCCAGCAGGACCGGACTCCGACCCAATGAGCAGTTCTTC. Its translation is CASRTGLRPNEQFF.

The V gene is TRBV28, the J gene TRBJ1-2; D remains unclear. Germline loops: CDR1 MDHEN, CDR2 SYDVKM. Trimming took 1 base from V and 6 from J, leaving 12 bases between them. This CDR3 has 14 amino acids. CDR3 in DNA: TGTGCCAGCAGTTTATTGGCCAACCCCCATGGCTACACCTTC. The encoded protein is CASSLLANPHGYTF.

The rearrangement uses TRBV18 and TRBJ1-6; 7 nucleotides agree with TRBD1. CDR1 is KGHSH, CDR2 LQKENI, per germline. This CDR3 region has 14 residues. V dropped 6 bases and J dropped 13; count of bases not matched to a gene: 12. The CDR3 here is CASSDRTGVSPLHF. The CDR3 coding sequence is TGTGCCAGCTCCGACCGAACAGGGGTATCTCCCCTCCACTTT.

The chain recombines TRBV7-2 with TRBJ2-1; possible D gene TRBD2, 5 bases. The CDR3 length is 14 residues. CDR1 and CDR2 from the germline V gene are SGHTA and FQGNSA. V was shortened by 0 bases and J by 3 bases, with 6 bases between the two germline ends. The DNA of the CDR3 is TGTGCCAGCAGCTTAGCTACTAGCTACAATGAGCAGTTCTTC. Translated: CASSLATSYNEQFF.

The CDR3 DNA reads as TGTGCCATCAGTGAGTCCCCTAGCGGGGTACAAGAGACCCAGTACTTC. It yields the protein CAISESPSGVQETQYF. This chain connects TRBV10-3 to TRBJ2-5; TRBD2 matches at 9 bases. There are 16 residues in the CDR3. With 0 bases clipped from V and 2 bases from J, the junction kept 4 bases outside the gene matches. CDR1 is ENHRY, CDR2 SYGVKD, per germline.

The rearrangement links TRBV6-5 to TRBJ2-7, with 10 bases fitting TRBD1. The ends lost 6 bases at V and 2 bases at J; junction bases unmatched: 4. Germline CDR1 is MNHEY and CDR2 is SVGAGI. This CDR3 contains 14 residues. The CDR3 sequence is CASRTGGLAYEQYF. In DNA form, the CDR3 reads TGTGCCAGCAGGACAGGGGGCCTTGCCTACGAGCAGTACTTC.

The gene calls are TRBV18 and TRBJ2-1, with D unresolved. Germline lookup yields CDR1 KGHSH and CDR2 LQKENI. V dropped 5 bases and J dropped 10 bases, with 9 bases sitting between them. This CDR3 region has 11 residues. Written as DNA, the CDR3 is TGTGCCAGCTCATCTATATCGGAGCAGTTCTTC. Translated, it gives CASSSISEQFF.

This clone has a single count. V and J are TRBV18 and TRBJ1-1, with D possibly TRBD1 on 6 matching bases. V lost 4 bases and J lost 1, with 19 bases in between. Germline V gene data show CDR1 as KGHSH and CDR2 as LQKENI. This CDR3 spans 17 amino acids. The CDR3 is CASSLNTRQVTNTEAFF. Written as DNA, the CDR3 is TGTGCCAGCTCACTAAACACTCGACAGGTCACGAACACTGAAGCTTTCTTT.

This chain links TRBV4-2 with TRBJ2-2; TRBD2 agrees at 8 bases. V lost 0 bases, J lost 5 bases, and 5 bases stayed unmatched. The CDR3 length is 16 residues. Germline-derived CDR1 and CDR2 are LGHNA and YNFKEQ. CDR3 in amino acids: CASSQDGSGGTGELFF. CDR3 bases: TGTGCCAGCAGCCAAGATGGAAGCGGGGGAACCGGGGAGCTGTTTTTT.